Following are 2 T cell receptor beta chains from one sample sequenced in a study of beta chain features in type 1 diabetes (dated 2018 in TCRdb). Paper-wide results and their limitations: In all four CD4+ subsets, TCRB CDR3 length was moderately but significantly shorter in type 1 diabetes patients.

These receptors are not linked to any known antigen. Preparation of the library involved the immunoSEQ multiplex PCR assay. All of the isolated RNA was reverse transcribed with the High Capacity cDNA Reverse Transcription Kit, so expressed TCRB transcripts were sequenced. Not all clones reach the TCRdb copy of this immuneACCESS table, which keeps in-frame sequences only. Checked studies attribute under half of the gap to unresolved V genes and leave the rest unexplained. A total of 640,000 or so clones appear in this sample, about 14% of them only once. The ten largest clones capture less than 0.04% of the sample. The sample consisted of naive CD4+ T cells from blood. The sample's cell subset or site label, decoded: true naive CD4+ T cells. Receptors originate from a young man with type 1 diabetes.

This clone has more than one count but fewer than ten. The chain joins TRBV18 to TRBJ2-6; 9 bases align to TRBD1. This CDR3 has 14 residues. Germline CDR1 reads KGHSH; CDR2 reads LQKENI. The ends lost 8 bases at V and 6 bases at J; junction bases unmatched: 5. CDR3 region: CASQGTGKANVLTF. The CDR3 DNA sequence: TGTGCCAGCCAAGGGACAGGGAAGGCCAACGTCCTGACTTTC.

The DNA of the CDR3 is TGTGCCAGCAGCTTAACCGGACAGGAGTATGGCTACACCTTC. It specifies CASSLTGQEYGYTF. This sequence joins TRBV7-3 and TRBJ1-2, with 7 bases fitting TRBD1. In germline, CDR1 is SGHTA, CDR2 FQGTGA. The CDR3 sequence is 14 residues long. V lost 0 bases to trimming and J lost 5 bases; unmatched junction nucleotides: 3.